This TCR beta chain was profiled in a study of blood T cells in healthy people across ages. The CDR3 extends over 16 amino acids. The germline CDR1 and CDR2 sequences are MNHEY and SVGAGI. Through a sample-barcoded 5' primer and a J-beta primer mix, a second PCR was run for roughly 7 to 12 cycles. TCRdb re-analysed the 5' RACE reads in MiXCR, keeping a single row per CDR3 protein. The top ten hold around 7.7% of the sample, which has 1.5 million to 2 million distinct CDR3 sequences, over 25% seen once. This clonotype has only a few counts. Compared with germline, one end of the junction differs, possibly owing to a read error.

This chain uses TRBV6-5 with TRBJ1-2; 7 bases fit TRBD1. The sequenced sample was blood. The TCR comes from a woman aged 25 to 39 in good health. CDR3 sequence (DNA): TGTGTCAGCAGGGGGATACTACAGGGGTCGTCCTATGGCTACACCTTC. This translates into CVSRGILQGSSYGYTF.